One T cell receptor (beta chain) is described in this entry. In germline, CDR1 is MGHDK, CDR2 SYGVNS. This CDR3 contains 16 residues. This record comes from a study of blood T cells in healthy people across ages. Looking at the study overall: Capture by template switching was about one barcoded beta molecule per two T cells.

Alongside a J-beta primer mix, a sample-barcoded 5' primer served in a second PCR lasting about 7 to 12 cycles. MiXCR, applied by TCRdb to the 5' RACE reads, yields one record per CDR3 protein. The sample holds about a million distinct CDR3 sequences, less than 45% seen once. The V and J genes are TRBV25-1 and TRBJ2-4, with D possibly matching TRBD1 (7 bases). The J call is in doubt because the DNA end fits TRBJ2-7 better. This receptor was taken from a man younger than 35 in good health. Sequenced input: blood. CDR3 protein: CASSESRGAGGYEQYF. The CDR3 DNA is TGTGCCAGCAGTGAATCCCGCGGGGCAGGGGGGTACGAGCAGTACTTC.